Each of the 27 T cell receptor beta chains below was sequenced from the same sample in a study of Ad26.COV2.S vaccination and SARS-CoV-2 variants. Treatment specified: some 20 received Ad26.COV2.S at low or high dose, single or two shots; 5 received placebo; per-sample allocation not given. Specimen acquisition occurred on day 63 following the initial vaccine or placebo injection. Profiling relied on immunoSEQ multiplex PCR, and the TCRdb table lists in-frame clones only, not all of them. Of 350,000 to 550,000 clones listed, 80% to 90% are singletons. Sequencing used peripheral blood, obtained in a trial of Ad26.COV2.S vaccine versus placebo. These TCRs come from a person aged 18-60 years who received the Ad26.COV2.S COVID-19 vaccine or a placebo.

The rearrangement joins TRBV5-6 to TRBJ1-2; TRBD1 aligns across 7 bases. The CDR3 sequence is 15 residues long. V was clipped by 3 bases and J by 5 bases; unmatched bases: 10. Germline values: CDR1 SGHDT, CDR2 YYEEEE. The CDR3 nucleotides are TGTGCCAGCAGCTGGCAGACGGGACAGATTTATGGCTACACCTTC. Its protein product is CASSWQTGQIYGYTF.

This clone was found once. V and J are TRBV19 and TRBJ2-1; possible D gene TRBD1, 5 bases. Germline CDR1 and CDR2: LNHDA and SQIVND (reference sequence). This CDR3 comprises 15 residues. With 3 bases removed from V and 0 bases from J, the gap between germline ends came to 9 bases. The CDR3 nucleotides are TGTGCCAGTAGTATGGGCAGGGCCTCCTACAATGAGCAGTTCTTC. Amino acid sequence: CASSMGRASYNEQFF.

The V and J genes are TRBV28 and TRBJ2-3, with 8 bases aligning to TRBD2. The CDR3 loop spans 19 amino acids. CDR1 is MDHEN, CDR2 SYDVKM, per germline. Trimming took 8 bases from V and 2 from J; bases not matched to a gene: 21. The CDR3 loop reads CASGPRGAGGLRITDTQYF. The CDR3 coding sequence is TGTGCCAGCGGTCCCCGTGGGGCGGGGGGCCTGAGGATCACAGATACGCAGTATTTT. The variable domain in full, completed from reference TRBV28 and TRBJ2-3, reads DVKVTQSSRYLVKRTGEKVFLECVQDMDHENMFWYRQDPGLGLRLIYFSYDVKMKEKGDIPEGYSVSREKKERFSLILESASTNQTSMYLCASGPRGAGGLRITDTQYFGPGTRLTVL.

The V gene is TRBV12-5, the J gene TRBJ2-5; D ambiguous. CDR3 length: 13 amino acids. Per the germline V gene, CDR1 is LGHNT and CDR2 is FRNRAP. V gave up 7 bases and J gave up 1 base, with 10 bases separating them. CDR3 sequence (DNA): TGTGCTAGTGAAAACGGTATCCAAGAGACCCAGTACTTC. Translated, it gives CASENGIQETQYF.

J is TRBJ2-2 and V is TRBV29-1; D perhaps matches TRBD1 (6 bases). This CDR3 has 13 amino acids. V was cut by 7 bases and J by 3 bases, with 12 bases left in between. CDR1 and CDR2 from the germline V gene are SQVTM and ANQGSEA. CDR3 residues: CSAGQFDTGELFF. CDR3 DNA sequence: TGCAGCGCCGGACAGTTCGACACCGGGGAGCTGTTTTTT.

The gene calls are TRBV7-2 and TRBJ2-3; D possibly corresponds to TRBD2 (5 bases). The CDR3 consists of 12 residues. Germline CDR1 is SGHTA and CDR2 is FQGNSA. Trimming cost V 5 bases and J 6 bases, with 9 bases left between them. The CDR3 spells CASSQRADTQYF. The CDR3 region has the DNA TGTGCCAGCAGCCAGAGGGCTGATACGCAGTATTTT.

DNA for the CDR3: TGTGCCAGCAGCCCCTACCCCAGACTGCTGGCGTCTCCCTACGAGCAGTACTTC. Translation gives CASSPYPRLLASPYEQYF. The chain carries TRBV6-2 or TRBV6-3 and TRBJ2-7; the D is unclear. The V end lost 6 bases, the J end lost 2 bases, and 26 bases lay between the germline ends. CDR1 is MNHEY, CDR2 SVGEGT, per germline. This CDR3 is 18 amino acids long.

The DNA for the CDR3 is TGTGCCAGCAGTTACTGGACCTATAATTCACCCCTCCACTTT. Protein: CASSYWTYNSPLHF. The chain links TRBV6-2 or TRBV6-3 to TRBJ1-6; D remains unclear. Germline CDR1 MNHEY, CDR2 SVGEGT. The CDR3 covers 14 residues. Between the trimmed V and J ends, which lost 1 base and 2 bases, there was a span of 3 bases.

In this sample, this clone turned up once. The CDR3 DNA is TGTGCCAGCAGCTTATCCGCGAGGGCAGATACGCAGTATTTT. Protein product: CASSLSARADTQYF. This sequence joins TRBV7-3 and TRBJ2-3; maybe TRBD2 (5 bases). The V gene's germline CDR1 is SGHTA and CDR2 FQGTGA. The CDR3 is made up of 14 amino acids. V was shortened by 2 bases and J by 4 bases, with 10 bases between the two germline ends.

The CDR3 loop reads CASSEAGFGSYEQYF. CDR3 sequence (DNA): TGTGCCAGCAGTGAAGCAGGCTTCGGCTCCTACGAGCAGTACTTC. The chain uses TRBV6-1 and TRBJ2-7, with D hard to call. V was pared by 0 bases and J by 0 bases, with 9 bases between. The CDR3 consists of 15 residues. The V gene's germline CDR1 is MNHNS and CDR2 SASEGT.

This chain joins TRBV12-2 and TRBJ1-6. TRBV12-2 is classified as a pseudogene. The length of the CDR3 is 17 residues. The CDR3 region has the DNA TGTGCAAGTCGCTTAGCAGCTCCGCGGTCGGTAAATTCACCCCTCCACTTT. Its protein product is CASRLAAPRSVNSPLHF.

The chain joins TRBV6-5 to TRBJ2-7; D is perhaps TRBD2 (5 bases). The CDR3 length is 16 residues. V was pared by 0 bases and J by 3 bases, with 15 bases between. CDR1 is MNHEY and CDR2 is SVGAGI in the germline V gene. The CDR3, as DNA: TGTGCCAGCAGTTACTCGTTGGGATTCGGGATCTACGAGCAGTACGTC. Translated: CASSYSLGFGIYEQYV.

CDR3: CASSLDMDSHQHF. The CDR3 DNA reads as TGTGCCAGCAGCTTAGATATGGACAGCCATCAGCATTTT. The genes are TRBV11-2 and TRBJ1-5; the D gene is possibly TRBD1 (6 bases). This CDR3 contains 13 residues. V lost 0 bases and J lost 13, with 13 bases in between. From germline, CDR1 is SGHAT and CDR2 FQNNGV.

This clone came up once. The chain combines TRBV6-2 or TRBV6-3 with TRBJ2-5; possible D gene TRBD2, 6 bases. CDR3 length: 13 residues. The V gene's germline CDR1 is MNHEY and CDR2 SVGEGT. The V end lost 6 bases, the J end lost 4 bases, and 12 bases lay between the germline ends. This chain's CDR3 is CASSPPTRETQYF. The CDR3 DNA sequence: TGTGCCAGCAGCCCCCCGACTAGAGAGACCCAGTACTTC.

The genes are TRBV27 and TRBJ1-6; TRBD1 might be the D (6 bases). The CDR3 length is 13 residues. The germline gives CDR1 MNHEY, CDR2 SMNVEV (reference sequence). The ends were cut back, 2 bases at V and 11 bases at J, with 10 bases in the middle. The CDR3: CASSLGGVTPLHF. The CDR3 coding sequence is TGTGCCAGCAGTTTAGGGGGCGTAACACCCCTCCACTTT.

V gene TRBV5-1 combines with J gene TRBJ1-6, with D possibly being TRBD1 (5 bases). V shed 1 base and J shed 0 bases, with 11 bases lying between them. The CDR3 spans 17 residues. The germline CDR1 and CDR2 sequences are SGHRS and YFSETQ. The CDR3 sequence is CASSLQGTSSYNSPLHF. As DNA, the CDR3 is TGCGCCAGCAGCTTGCAGGGAACTAGCTCCTATAATTCACCCCTCCACTTT.

The chain links TRBV5-8 to TRBJ2-6; 12 bases agree with TRBD1. CDR3 size: 18 residues. V lost 2 bases, J lost 4 bases, and 7 bases stayed unmatched. Germline V gene data show CDR1 as SGHTS and CDR2 as YDEGEE. Here the CDR3 reads CASSFTGQGARGANVLTF. The CDR3, as DNA: TGTGCCAGCAGCTTCACGGGACAGGGGGCGCGGGGGGCCAACGTCCTGACTTTC.

This chain connects TRBV5-1 to TRBJ1-6, with 8 nucleotides matching TRBD1. CDR3 length: 18 amino acids. V lost 1 base, J lost 4 bases, and 10 bases stayed unmatched. Germline V gene sequence: CDR1 SGHRS, CDR2 YFSETQ. The CDR3 region is CASSLRTGSGSYNSPLHF. For the CDR3, the DNA is TGCGCCAGCAGCTTGCGGACAGGGAGTGGTTCATATAATTCACCCCTCCACTTT.

There are a few counts of this clone. J is TRBJ1-1 and V is TRBV5-5; a possible D gene is TRBD1 (5 bases). The CDR3 contains 13 residues. Trimming cost V 6 bases and J 1 base, with 10 bases left between them. CDR1 SGHKS and CDR2 YYEKEE come from the germline V gene (reference sequence). CDR3 in DNA: TGTGCCAGCACCCGGGGGACGAACACTGAAGCTTTCTTT. Amino acids: CASTRGTNTEAFF.

The chain couples TRBV4-1 to TRBJ2-3; no reliable D call. V was shortened by 1 base and J by 2 bases, with 22 bases between the two germline ends. The CDR3 extends over 19 amino acids. Germline V lookup: CDR1 MGHRA, CDR2 YSYEKL. The CDR3 sequence is CASSQALGLAEAITDTQYF. CDR3 in DNA: TGCGCCAGCAGCCAAGCCCTAGGATTGGCTGAGGCGATCACAGATACGCAGTATTTT.

The chain combines TRBV28 with TRBJ1-5, with TRBD1 identical over 7 bases. The V segment lost 2 bases and the J segment 7 bases; nucleotides outside the gene matches: 8. The CDR3 has 15 residues. Germline CDR1 MDHEN, CDR2 SYDVKM. CDR3 nucleotide sequence: TGTGCCAGCAGTTTAGGAGGGGGCGTGGGACAGCCCCAGCATTTT. This codes for CASSLGGGVGQPQHF. Using reference TRBV28 and TRBJ1-5 for the parts outside the CDR3, the full variable domain is DVKVTQSSRYLVKRTGEKVFLECVQDMDHENMFWYRQDPGLGLRLIYFSYDVKMKEKGDIPEGYSVSREKKERFSLILESASTNQTSMYLCASSLGGGVGQPQHFGDGTRLSIL.

The chain carries TRBV23-1 and TRBJ2-7; D may be TRBD1 (6 bases). TRBV23-1 is noted as an ORF with a role that remains uncertain. Deletions cut 7 bases from V and 6 bases from J, with 13 bases between. The CDR3 sequence is 12 residues long. CDR3 sequence reads: CASNEQGPEQYV. CDR3 coding DNA: TGCGCCAGCAACGAACAGGGCCCCGAGCAGTACGTC.

This sequence joins TRBV7-9 and TRBJ2-3; D may be TRBD2 (5 bases). CDR3 length: 14 residues. The V gene lost 0 bases and the J gene lost 4 bases, with 8 bases spanning the gap. Germline V lookup: CDR1 SEHNR, CDR2 FQNEAQ (reference sequence). CDR3 sequence (DNA): TGTGCCAGCAGCTTAGCGGGAGCGGCAGATACGCAGTATTTT. Translated: CASSLAGAADTQYF. Combining the CDR3 with reference TRBV7-9 and TRBJ2-3 gives the whole variable domain DTGVSQNPRHKITKRGQNVTFRCDPISEHNRLYWYRQTLGQGPEFLTYFQNEAQLEKSRLLSDRFSAERPKGSFSTLEIQRTEQGDSAMYLCASSLAGAADTQYFGPGTRLTVL.

The J gene is TRBJ2-1, the V gene TRBV27, with 7 bases lining up with TRBD1. This CDR3 is 17 amino acids long. Germline assignment: CDR1 MNHEY and CDR2 SMNVEV (reference sequence). V trimming: 2 bases; J trimming: 4 bases; junction bases outside the gene matches: 11. The CDR3 reads CASSLGRGDRLYNEQFF. The CDR3, as DNA: TGTGCCAGCAGTTTAGGTCGTGGGGACAGACTATACAATGAGCAGTTCTTC.

The CDR3 loop is CAIEGTNPYEQYF. In DNA, the CDR3 is TGTGCCATCGAGGGGACTAACCCCTACGAGCAGTACTTC. The chain joins TRBV28 to TRBJ2-7, with 7 bases aligning to TRBD2. Germline V gene data show CDR1 as MDHEN and CDR2 as SYDVKM. V shed 10 bases and J 2 bases; nucleotides not matched to a gene: 8. The CDR3 loop spans 13 amino acids.

The chain recombines TRBV6-5 with TRBJ1-1; tentatively, D is TRBD1 (6 bases). The CDR3 contains 10 residues. With 8 bases removed from V and 11 bases from J, the gap between germline ends came to 12 bases. Germline loops: CDR1 MNHEY, CDR2 SVGAGI. The CDR3 DNA follows: TGTGCCAGCCGGGACACTAGGGCTTTCTTT. The encoded protein is CASRDTRAFF.

J is TRBJ2-2 and V is TRBV19; TRBD2 is a possible D gene (5 bases). This CDR3 has 14 residues. Germline CDR1 LNHDA, CDR2 SQIVND (reference sequence). The V end was cut by 5 bases, the J end by 1 base, with 8 bases between. The CDR3 here is CASSFGVNTGELFF. The DNA of the CDR3 is TGTGCCAGTAGTTTCGGGGTGAACACCGGGGAGCTGTTTTTT.